This is a list of T cell receptor beta chains from one sample in a study of graft-versus-host responses after intestinal transplantation. The data were produced by immunoSEQ multiplex PCR, yet TCRdb's version contains in-frame clones alone and is incomplete. The table lists under 80,000 clones, 80% to 95% of them singletons, with roughly 0.7% in the top ten. The sample consisted of PBMCs, taken 98 days after intestinal transplantation. The receptors stem from a human patient who received an intestinal transplant, so some T cells may come from the graft donor. Each CDR3 is given with its conserved first and last residue. The D gene is left open where the match is weak. Only some rows state a clone size, as once, few, many or a class for expanded clones.

TRBJ2-3	TRBD2	TRBV10-3	.	CAIKTTGPGLAGAYTDTQYF	TGTGCCATCAAGACGACAGGACCGGGACTAGCGGGCGCCTACACAGATACGCAGTATTTT
TRBJ2-7	TRBD1	TRBV28	.	CASSPQGTGNPYEQYF	TGTGCCAGCAGTCCGCAAGGGACAGGGAACCCCTACGAGCAGTACTTC
TRBJ1-5	.	TRBV18	.	CASSPPDGRKETRDQPQHF	TGTGCCAGCTCACCACCAGACGGCCGGAAGGAGACAAGGGATCAGCCCCAGCATTTT
TRBJ2-1	.	TRBV5-1	.	CASSLGNPSYNEQFF	TGCGCCAGCAGCTTGGGCAATCCCTCCTACAATGAGCAGTTCTTC
TRBJ2-5	TRBD2	TRBV5-1	.	CASSLGGLAGEMETQYF	TGCGCCAGCAGCTTGGGGGGACTAGCGGGAGAAATGGAGACCCAGTACTTC
TRBJ2-5	TRBD2	TRBV18	.	CASSPLRPSGRTQETQYF	TGTGCCAGCTCACCACTTAGGCCTAGCGGGAGGACCCAAGAGACCCAGTACTTC
TRBJ1-6	.	TRBV10-3	.	CAPRGYPYRSNSPLHF	TGTGCCCCCAGGGGATACCCTTATCGGAGTAATTCACCCCTCCACTTT
TRBJ2-1	.	TRBV27	.	CASSFMGVEGSYNEQFF	TGTGCCAGCAGTTTTATGGGGGTAGAAGGTTCCTACAATGAGCAGTTCTTC
TRBJ2-5	TRBD2	TRBV7-6	.	CASSLGLAGGLAREGTQYF	TGTGCCAGCAGCTTGGGACTAGCGGGGGGGCTAGCTCGGGAAGGGACCCAGTACTTC
TRBJ2-7	.	TRBV2	.	CASWGAAWGQSSYEQYF	TGTGCCAGCTGGGGGGCCGCTTGGGGACAGAGCTCCTACGAGCAGTACTTC
TRBJ2-7	.	TRBV19	.	CASSIDLFGSYEQYF	TGTGCCAGTAGTATAGATCTATTCGGCTCCTACGAGCAGTACTTC
TRBJ2-1	.	TRBV28	.	CASSFMGTYNEQFF	TGTGCCAGCAGTTTTATGGGTACCTACAATGAGCAGTTCTTC
TRBJ2-5	.	TRBV29-1	.	CSVEYLGRNKETQYF	TGCAGCGTTGAGTATCTGGGGAGGAACAAAGAGACCCAGTACTTC
TRBJ2-7	TRBD1	TRBV7-8	.	CASSLPNRGPLSYEQYF	TGTGCCAGCAGCTTACCTAACAGGGGCCCCCTCTCCTACGAGCAGTACTTC
TRBJ2-7	.	TRBV6-5	.	CASSYSASDEQYF	TGTGCCAGCAGTTATTCGGCCTCCGACGAGCAGTACTTC
TRBJ2-7	TRBD1	TRBV29-1	.	CSHLGQGGFPQSYEQYF	TGCAGCCACCTTGGACAGGGAGGCTTCCCTCAATCCTACGAGCAGTACTTC
TRBJ2-1	TRBD2	TRBV6-6	.	CASSYFAGGYNEQFF	TGTGCCAGCAGTTATTTTGCGGGGGGGTACAATGAGCAGTTCTTC
TRBJ2-7	.	TRBV6-6	.	CASSYGVTYEQYF	TGTGCCAGCAGTTACGGGGTGACCTACGAGCAGTACTTC
TRBJ2-3	TRBD2	TRBV13	.	CASSFPGGGIDTQYF	TGTGCCAGCAGCTTCCCCGGGGGGGGGATAGATACGCAGTATTTT
TRBJ2-7	TRBD1	TRBV7-9	once	CASSLGQAVIDYEQYF	TGTGCCAGCAGCTTGGGACAGGCTGTAATTGACTACGAGCAGTACTTC
TRBJ2-3	TRBD2	TRBV9	.	CASSVAIWAGGRDTQYF	TGTGCCAGCAGCGTAGCGATTTGGGCGGGAGGGAGAGATACGCAGTATTTT
TRBJ2-7	.	TRBV13	.	CASSLQGLVYEQYF	TGTGCCAGCAGCTTACAGGGGCTGGTCTACGAGCAGTACTTC
TRBJ2-2	.	TRBV2	.	CASSEFNTGELFF	TGTGCCAGCAGTGAATTTAACACCGGGGAGCTGTTTTTT
TRBJ2-2	.	TRBV6-5	once	CASREMDSDTGELFF	TGTGCCAGCAGGGAAATGGATAGCGACACCGGGGAGCTGTTTTTT
TRBJ1-2	.	TRBV10-3	.	CAISLVVVNYGYTF	TGTGCCATCAGTTTGGTGGTTGTGAACTATGGCTACACCTTC
TRBJ1-4	.	TRBV5-4	.	CASSLWGSGEKLFF	TGTGCCAGCAGCTTGTGGGGGAGCGGTGAAAAACTGTTTTTT
TRBJ1-2	TRBD1	TRBV9	.	CASSGAGTANYGYTF	TGTGCCAGCAGCGGCGCCGGGACAGCTAACTATGGCTACACCTTC
TRBJ1-5	.	TRBV4-1	.	CASSWRQPQHF	TGCGCCAGCAGCTGGCGCCAGCCCCAGCATTTT
TRBJ2-7	.	TRBV6-6	.	CASSYSNPYEQYF	TGTGCCAGCAGTTACTCGAATCCCTACGAGCAGTACTTC
TRBJ1-2	.	TRBV27	.	CASSFSTLEGYTF	TGTGCCAGCAGTTTTTCGACATTAGAAGGCTACACCTTC
TRBJ2-5	TRBD2	TRBV28	.	CASTLGGSLAGWSKETQYF	TGTGCCAGCACCTTAGGGGGGTCATTAGCGGGATGGAGTAAAGAGACCCAGTACTTC
TRBJ2-1	.	TRBV7-7	.	CASSFGPSSYNEQFF	TGTGCCAGCAGCTTCGGACCGAGCTCCTACAATGAGCAGTTCTTC
TRBJ2-1	TRBD2	TRBV9	.	CASSVRAGLNEQFF	TGTGCCAGCAGCGTAAGAGCGGGGCTCAATGAGCAGTTCTTC
TRBJ2-3	.	TRBV28	.	CASLVRESSTDTQYF	TGTGCCAGCCTCGTCCGGGAATCTAGCACAGATACGCAGTATTTT
TRBJ2-7	.	TRBV5-1	.	CASSLGDRSHYEQYF	TGCGCCAGCAGCTTGGGAGACAGGTCCCACTACGAGCAGTACTTC
TRBJ2-3	TRBD1	TRBV28	.	CASSLDRTEDTQYF	TGTGCCAGCAGTTTGGACAGGACAGAAGATACGCAGTATTTT
TRBJ2-3	TRBD1	TRBV5-1	.	CASSVEQGAADTQYF	TGCGCCAGCAGCGTAGAACAGGGGGCAGCAGATACGCAGTATTTT
TRBJ2-7	.	TRBV7-2	.	CASSYPGHTYEQYF	TGTGCCAGCAGCTACCCGGGACATACCTACGAGCAGTACTTC
TRBJ2-1	.	TRBV6-5	.	CASSKYGVYNEQFF	TGTGCCAGCAGCAAGTATGGGGTGTACAATGAGCAGTTCTTC
TRBJ2-3	TRBD2	TRBV6-6	.	CASTPGLAGDTQYF	TGTGCCAGCACCCCGGGACTAGCCGGAGATACGCAGTATTTT
TRBJ1-5	TRBD1	TRBV4-2	.	CASSQDGQGNQPQHF	TGTGCCAGCAGCCAAGATGGACAGGGCAATCAGCCCCAGCATTTT
TRBJ2-6	.	TRBV9	.	CASSVADGSGANVLTF	TGTGCCAGCAGCGTAGCTGACGGTTCTGGGGCCAACGTCCTGACTTTC
TRBJ1-4	.	TRBV27	.	CASTSNGGANEKLFF	TGTGCCAGCACCTCCAACGGGGGAGCTAATGAAAAACTGTTTTTT
TRBJ2-7	.	TRBV19	.	CASSIEHRAYEQYF	TGTGCCAGTAGTATTGAACACCGAGCCTACGAGCAGTACTTC
TRBJ2-7	.	TRBV5-6	.	CASSEGGRVSYEQYF	TGTGCCAGCAGCGAAGGGGGGAGGGTCTCCTACGAGCAGTACTTC
TRBJ2-1	TRBD1	TRBV4-1	.	CASSLKINRTGTGDNEQFF	TGCGCCAGCAGCCTCAAGATAAACCGGACCGGGACAGGAGACAATGAGCAGTTCTTC
TRBJ2-7	TRBD1	TRBV10-3	few	CAIRMTGVEQYF	TGTGCCATCAGGATGACAGGGGTCGAGCAGTACTTC
TRBJ2-1	TRBD2	TRBV28	.	CASRSFSGSSSYNEQFF	TGTGCCAGCAGATCTTTTAGCGGGAGCAGCTCCTACAATGAGCAGTTCTTC
TRBJ1-1	.	TRBV29-1	.	CSVENLGEAFF	TGCAGCGTTGAAAATTTGGGGGAAGCTTTCTTT
TRBJ1-5	TRBD1	TRBV7-2	.	CASSVDRVNQPQHF	TGTGCCAGCAGCGTAGACAGGGTTAATCAGCCCCAGCATTTT
TRBJ2-7	TRBD2	TRBV2	.	CASSGLAGTWEQYF	TGTGCCAGCAGTGGGCTAGCGGGGACTTGGGAGCAGTACTTC
TRBJ2-1	TRBD2	TRBV6-5	.	CASSSWTTSGSDEQFF	TGTGCCAGCAGTTCATGGACGACTAGCGGGAGTGATGAGCAGTTCTTC
TRBJ2-2	.	TRBV6-5	.	CAISVTGELFF	TGTGCCATTAGTGTCACCGGGGAGCTGTTTTTT
TRBJ2-5	.	TRBV15	.	CATSRVAGPFLQETQYF	TGTGCCACCAGCAGAGTCGCGGGGCCCTTTCTCCAAGAGACCCAGTACTTC
TRBJ1-5	TRBD1	TRBV5-1	once	CASSFTRTGYGQPQHF	TGCGCCAGCAGCTTTACCAGGACAGGGTATGGTCAGCCCCAGCATTTT
TRBJ2-7	TRBD2	TRBV4-2	.	CASSPLAGGNPNEQYF	TGTGCCAGCAGCCCCTTAGCGGGAGGGAACCCTAACGAGCAGTACTTC
TRBJ1-2	.	TRBV5-1	.	CASSLREGYGYTF	TGCGCCAGCAGCTTGAGGGAGGGCTATGGCTACACCTTC
TRBJ2-4	.	TRBV10-3	.	CAISDGAENIQYF	TGTGCCATCAGTGATGGAGCTGAAAACATTCAGTACTTC
TRBJ1-3	.	TRBV6-1	.	CASSSGQSGNTIYF	TGTGCCAGCAGTTCCGGACAGTCCGGAAACACCATATATTTT
TRBJ1-5	.	TRBV19	.	CASSIADLRGQPQHF	TGTGCCAGTAGTATTGCCGACCTCAGGGGACAGCCCCAGCATTTT